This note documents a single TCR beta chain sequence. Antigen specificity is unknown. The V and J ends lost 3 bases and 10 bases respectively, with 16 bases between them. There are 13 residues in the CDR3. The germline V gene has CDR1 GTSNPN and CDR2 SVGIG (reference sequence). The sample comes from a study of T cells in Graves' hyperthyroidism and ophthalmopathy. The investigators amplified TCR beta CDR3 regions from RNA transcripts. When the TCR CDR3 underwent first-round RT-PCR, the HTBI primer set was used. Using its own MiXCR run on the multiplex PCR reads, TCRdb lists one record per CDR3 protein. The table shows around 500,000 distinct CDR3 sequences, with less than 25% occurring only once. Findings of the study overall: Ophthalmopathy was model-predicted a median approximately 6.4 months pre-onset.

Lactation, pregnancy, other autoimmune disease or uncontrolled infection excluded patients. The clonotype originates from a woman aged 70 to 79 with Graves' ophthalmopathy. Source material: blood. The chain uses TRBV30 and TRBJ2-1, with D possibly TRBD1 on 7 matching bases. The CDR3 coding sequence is TGTGCCTGGAGAGGTGGCAGGGGGGACGAGCAGTTCTTC. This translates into CAWRGGRGDEQFF.